This T cell receptor (beta chain) originates from a study of beta chain features in type 1 diabetes. Study details: Cell yields, age and gender were similar between patients and healthy donors. Regarding the study as a whole: TCRB CDR3 length was moderately but significantly reduced in all four CD4+ subsets of Type 1 diabetes patients. For patients, the naive, central memory and Treg TCRB repertoires appeared more alike than for healthy donors.

Trimming cost V 3 bases and J 10 bases, with 9 bases left between them. The germline V gene has CDR1 SEHNR and CDR2 FQNEAQ (reference sequence). There are 11 residues in the CDR3. Worth noting for this clone: Its antigen is unknown.

TCRB transcripts that were expressed got sequenced, as all of the isolated RNA had been reverse transcribed. The protocol was immunoSEQ multiplex PCR, while the TCRdb copy is restricted to in-frame clones and leaves out a portion. Here the sample spans around 600,000 clones, around 12% being singletons. This chain joins TRBV7-9 and TRBJ1-1; D is unresolved. The receptor was isolated from a man aged 30 to 45 with type 1 diabetes. Material for sequencing was naive CD4+ T cells from blood. The CDR3 sequence: CASSFEVRAFF. CDR3 nucleotide sequence: TGTGCCAGCAGCTTTGAGGTACGAGCTTTCTTT.